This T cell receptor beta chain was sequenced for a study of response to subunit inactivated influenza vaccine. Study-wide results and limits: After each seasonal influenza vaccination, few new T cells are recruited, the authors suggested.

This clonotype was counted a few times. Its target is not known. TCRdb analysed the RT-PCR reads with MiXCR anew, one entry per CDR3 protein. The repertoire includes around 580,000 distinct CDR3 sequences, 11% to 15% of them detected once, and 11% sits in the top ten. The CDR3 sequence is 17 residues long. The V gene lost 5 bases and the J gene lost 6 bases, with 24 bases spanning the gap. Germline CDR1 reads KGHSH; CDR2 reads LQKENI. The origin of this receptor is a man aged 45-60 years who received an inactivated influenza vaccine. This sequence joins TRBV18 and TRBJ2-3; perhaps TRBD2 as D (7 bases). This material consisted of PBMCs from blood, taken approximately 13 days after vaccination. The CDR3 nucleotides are TGTGCCAGCTCATCACTCGAAGTCGGGGGGCAGGGGGATACGCAGTATTTT. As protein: CASSSLEVGGQGDTQYF.